This paragraph reports one T cell receptor (beta chain). No antigen is known for it. No much larger clone exists at a distance of one base, and base qualities are not known. The sample comes from a study of CD8+CD57+ T cells in acquired aplastic anemia (dated by TCRdb to 2017 to 2018). Regarding the complete study: A mean of approximately 2.9 ug of DNA, ranging from about 0.19 to 27.4 ug, was extracted from sorted CD4+ and CD8+ cells. CD8+CD57+ expansion was defined as frequency above the mean frequency observed in healthy subjects.

Including the terminal cysteine and phenylalanine, the CDR3 comprises 16 residues. Only CDR3 DNA remains: 48 bases, in frame from the first base. The germline V gene provides CDR1 SNHLY and CDR2 FYNNEI. The germline V and J ends show losses of 7 bases and 2 bases respectively, and no gene match explains 6 bases of the junction. General study outcomes and caveats: Patients and healthy controls showed no significant difference in CD8+ Simpson's diversity (P=0.060). Some 30 CD8+ CDR3 sequences were found to be shared between patients and controls, but these sequences appeared to be highly expressed in patients and within the immunodominant clones of the patients.

The patients picked for sequencing were ones in whom flow cytometry had shown an expansion of CD8+CD57+ cells. Severe acquired aplastic anemia was diagnosed in all patients according to International Study of Aplastic Anemia and Agranulocytosis and Camitta criteria. No therapy had been received by the patients at the time of blood sampling. In this study, sorted CD4+ and CD8+ T cells from the blood of healthy subjects and of severe aplastic anemia patients had their TCR repertoires deep-sequenced. Patients were enrolled in the USA under clinicaltrials.gov protocols 00001620, 01623167, 00001397, 00071045, 00081523 and 00961064. Ficoll-Paque density gradient centrifugation was used to isolate peripheral blood mononuclear cells. CD4+ and CD8+ T cells were sorted by FACS or magnetic beads before DNA extraction. TCR beta VDJ combination and CDR3 sequence profiling used genomic DNA as the template. An Illumina HiSeq 2000 was used for TCR repertoire sequencing. The paper's processing steps were these. TRBV/TRBJ rearrangement plots, CDR3 size and DJ length profiles, and Simpson's diversity index were used to evaluate the repertoires. The most abundant DNA sequence in the deep sequencing data was taken as the immunodominant clone. CDR3 amino acid sequences were checked for sharing across subjects and were also compared against the VDJdb database and published repertoires. TCRdb handled the public reads itself, with Q25 trimming in fastp and clone calling in MiXCR, and kept productive beta chains. Rows are combined by CDR3 protein, so each entry shows the most common genes and DNA. TCRdb's processing, not the authors' own work, is the source of the V and J calls. Here the sample has 200,000 to 250,000 distinct CDR3 sequences; more than 45% occur a single time. 7.8% of the sample is taken by the ten largest.

The TCR comes from a human donor with aplastic anemia. This chain is built from TRBV2 and TRBJ2-1, with 12 bases aligning to TRBD2. Sequenced material: sorted CD4+, CD8+, or CD8+CD57+ T cells (not recorded which) from PBMCs. Here is the DNA: TGTGCCAGCATGCTAGCGGGAGGGGGGACCTACAATGAGCAGTTCTTC. This gives the protein CASMLAGGGTYNEQFF. The reference TRBV2 and TRBJ2-1 proteins fill in what lies around the CDR3, so the full variable domain reads EPEVTQTPSHQVTQMGQEVILRCVPISNHLYFYWYRQILGQKVEFLVSFYNNEISEKSEIFDDQFSVERPDGSNFTLKIRSTKLEDSAMYFCASMLAGGGTYNEQFFGPGTRLTVL.